This T cell receptor (beta chain) appears in the sequencing data of a study of cytomegalovirus exposure and HLA in healthy donors. Germline loops: CDR1 MGHRA, CDR2 YSYEKL. The CDR3 has 15 amino acids. The ends lost 3 bases at V and 2 bases at J; junction bases unmatched: 3. TCRdb's copy holds only in-frame clones and misses some; the assay was immunoSEQ multiplex PCR. This table has a few hundred thousand clones, 80% to 90% appearing once. The chain couples TRBV4-1 to TRBJ2-3, with TRBD1 matching over 9 bases. Sequencing used PBMCs. The sequence was obtained from a woman younger than 35 in good health and CMV-seronegative. CDR3 protein: CASSQGQGITDTQYF. DNA of the CDR3: TGCGCCAGCAGCCAGGGACAGGGAATCACAGATACGCAGTATTTT.